What follows are 10 T cell receptor beta chains derived from one specimen sequenced in a study of T cell repertoires in cytomegalovirus infection (dated by TCRdb to about 2019). The sample was run on an Illumina HiSeq 1500. TCRdb reran the public reads through fastp at Q25 and MiXCR, keeping productive beta chains. Merged by CDR3 protein, the rows form single entries marked with the most common genes and DNA. The sample profile shows some 400,000 distinct CDR3 sequences; approximately 31% of them were found once. The top ten hold approximately 13% of the sample. Material: PBMCs. Receptors originate from a human donor in good health (CMV status not recorded). Some clones in this sample may be carry-over from other donors' samples.

In its sample, this clonotype was seen a few times. This chain connects TRBV19 to TRBJ2-3, with TRBD1 identical over 7 bases. Germline V CDR1 and CDR2: LNHDA, SQIVND (reference sequence). CDR3 length equals 15 residues. Trimming cost V 9 bases and J 1 base; bases outside gene matches: 10. The CDR3 is CASGLGGQRTDTQYF. The CDR3 DNA reads as TGTGCCAGCGGGTTAGGGGGACAGCGCACAGATACGCAGTATTTT.

V gene TRBV2 combines with J gene TRBJ1-4; weak D call: TRBD1 (5 bases). V lost 6 bases, J lost 6 bases, and 11 bases lay in between. The CDR3 is made up of 13 amino acids. The germline CDR1 and CDR2 sequences are SNHLY and FYNNEI. CDR3 bases: TGTGCCAGCAGAGCCGGGGCCTATGAAAAACTGTTTTTT. Its protein is CASRAGAYEKLFF.

The chain employs TRBV27 and TRBJ2-7; D is perhaps TRBD2 (5 bases). V was cut by 7 bases and J by 7 bases, with 11 bases left in between. The V gene's germline CDR1 is MNHEY and CDR2 SMNVEV (reference sequence). The CDR3 consists of 11 residues. CDR3 bases: TGTGCCAGCACCCTAGCCGGTGAGCAGTACTTC. As protein: CASTLAGEQYF.

Of note for this clonotype: Since a much larger clone is just one base distant, this may be a read error. The V gene is TRBV7-2, the J gene TRBJ1-2, with TRBD1 identical over 8 bases. J was trimmed by 3 bases and V by 8 bases; bases with no gene match: 8. The CDR3 is 14 residues long. Germline V lookup: CDR1 SGHTA, CDR2 FQGNSA. The CDR3 nucleotides are TGTGCCAGCCGCGGGTTGACAGGGGACTATGGCTACACCTTC. It encodes CASRGLTGDYGYTF.

The chain has TRBV2 and TRBJ1-6; 7 positions agree with TRBD1. The length of the CDR3 is 14 residues. Germline V gene sequence: CDR1 SNHLY, CDR2 FYNNEI. The V gene end was trimmed by 3 bases and the J gene end by 9 bases; junction bases not matched to a gene: 5. The CDR3 here is CASSDGQVASPLHF. The CDR3 DNA reads TGTGCCAGCAGTGACGGACAGGTCGCTTCACCCCTCCACTTT. The full variable domain, completed using reference TRBV2 and TRBJ1-6, is EPEVTQTPSHQVTQMGQEVILRCVPISNHLYFYWYRQILGQKVEFLVSFYNNEISEKSEIFDDQFSVERPDGSNFTLKIRSTKLEDSAMYFCASSDGQVASPLHFGNGTRLTVT.

On this clonotype: A read error may account for a junction end that differs from germline. This chain uses TRBV7-9 with TRBJ1-5; D unclear. The CDR3 is 12 amino acids. The V gene's germline CDR1 is SEHNR and CDR2 FQNEAQ (reference sequence). The DNA for the CDR3 is TGTGCCAGCAGCTTAGGAGGTCAGGCCCAGCGTTTT. Translated: CASSLGGQAQRF.

This chain joins TRBV5-5 and TRBJ1-2; 8 bases map to TRBD1. Germline V gives CDR1 SGHKS, CDR2 YYEKEE (reference sequence). The CDR3 loop spans 14 amino acids. Trimming at V came to 0 bases and at J to 6 bases, leaving 4 bases not matched to a gene. CDR3 DNA: TGTGCCAGCAGCTTGGATGTGACAGGGGATGGCTACACCTTC. This codes for CASSLDVTGDGYTF.

This rearrangement joins TRBV27 to TRBJ2-2, with a possible D match to TRBD1 (5 bases). This CDR3 has 16 residues. Trimming took 2 bases from V and 3 from J, leaving 13 bases between them. Per germline, CDR1 MNHEY and CDR2 SMNVEV (reference sequence). CDR3 amino acids: CASSLVGQGDTGELFF. The CDR3 DNA reads as TGTGCCAGCAGTTTAGTAGGGCAGGGCGACACCGGGGAGCTGTTTTTT.

This clonotype was counted a few times. The rearrangement joins TRBV18 to TRBJ2-7, with 8 nucleotides matching TRBD1. The V gene's germline CDR1 is KGHSH and CDR2 LQKENI. After removal of 6 bases from V and 5 bases from J, the junction contained 6 bases not matched to a gene. This CDR3 comprises 13 residues. Written as DNA, the CDR3 is TGTGCCAGCTCCGGACAGGGTCTCGACGAGCAGTACTTC. The encoded protein is CASSGQGLDEQYF.

In its sample, this clonotype was seen a few times. This chain links TRBV2 with TRBJ2-2; D tentatively fits TRBD1 or TRBD2 (6 bases each). The CDR3 extends over 16 amino acids. Trimming removed 5 bases from V and 0 bases from J, with 13 bases in between. Looked up from germline, CDR1 is SNHLY and CDR2 is FYNNEI. The CDR3 DNA reads TGTGCCAGCAGTCAAAGGAGGGGGGCGAACACCGGGGAGCTGTTTTTT. Translating it yields CASSQRRGANTGELFF.